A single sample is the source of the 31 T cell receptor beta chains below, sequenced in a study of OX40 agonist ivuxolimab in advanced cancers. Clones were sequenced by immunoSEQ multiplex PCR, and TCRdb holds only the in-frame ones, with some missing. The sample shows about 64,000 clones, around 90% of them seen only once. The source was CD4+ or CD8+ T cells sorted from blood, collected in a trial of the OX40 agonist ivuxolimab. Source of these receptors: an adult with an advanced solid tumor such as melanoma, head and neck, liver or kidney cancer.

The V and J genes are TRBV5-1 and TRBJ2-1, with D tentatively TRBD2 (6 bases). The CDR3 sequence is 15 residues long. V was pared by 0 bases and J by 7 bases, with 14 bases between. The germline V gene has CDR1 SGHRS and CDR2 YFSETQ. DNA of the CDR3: TGCGCCAGCAGCTTGGTACTAGCAGAGGGAAATGAGCAGTTCTTC. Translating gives CASSLVLAEGNEQFF. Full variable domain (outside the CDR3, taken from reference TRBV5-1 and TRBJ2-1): KAGVTQTPRYLIKTRGQQVTLSCSPISGHRSVSWYQQTPGQGLQFLFEYFSETQRNKGNFPGRFSGRQFSNSRSEMNVSTLELGDSALYLCASSLVLAEGNEQFFGPGTRLTVL.

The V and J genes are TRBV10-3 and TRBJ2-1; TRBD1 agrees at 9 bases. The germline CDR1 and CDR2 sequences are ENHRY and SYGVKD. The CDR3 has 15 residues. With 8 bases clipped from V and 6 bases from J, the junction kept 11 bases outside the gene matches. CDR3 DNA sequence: TGTGCCATCCTAAATGGGACAGGGAACATCAATGAGCAGTTCTTC. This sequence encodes CAILNGTGNINEQFF.

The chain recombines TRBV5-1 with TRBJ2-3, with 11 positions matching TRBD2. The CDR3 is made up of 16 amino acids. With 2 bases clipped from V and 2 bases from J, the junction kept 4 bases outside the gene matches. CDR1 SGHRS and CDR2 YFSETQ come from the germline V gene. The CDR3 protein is CASSFTSGGYTDTQYF. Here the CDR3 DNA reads TGCGCCAGCAGCTTCACTAGCGGGGGCTACACAGATACGCAGTATTTT.

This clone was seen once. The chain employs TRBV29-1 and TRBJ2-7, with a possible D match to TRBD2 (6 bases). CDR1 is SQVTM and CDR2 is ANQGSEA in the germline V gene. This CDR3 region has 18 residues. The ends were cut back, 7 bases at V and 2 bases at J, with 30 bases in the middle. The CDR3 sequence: CSGANPWTDTGVPYEQYF. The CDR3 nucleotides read TGCAGCGGTGCAAACCCCTGGACGGATACGGGAGTTCCCTACGAGCAGTACTTC.

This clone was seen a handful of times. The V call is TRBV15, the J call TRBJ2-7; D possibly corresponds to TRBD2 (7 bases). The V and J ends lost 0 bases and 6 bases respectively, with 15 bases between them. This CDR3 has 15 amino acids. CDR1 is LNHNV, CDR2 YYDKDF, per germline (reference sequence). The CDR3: CATSRDPRGAVEQYF. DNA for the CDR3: TGTGCCACCAGCAGAGATCCCCGGGGGGCGGTCGAGCAGTACTTC.

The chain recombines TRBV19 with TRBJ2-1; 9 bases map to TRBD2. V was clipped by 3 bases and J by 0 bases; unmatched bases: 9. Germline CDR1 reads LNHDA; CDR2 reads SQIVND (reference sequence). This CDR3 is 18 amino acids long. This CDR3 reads CASSMEGTSSTSYNEQFF. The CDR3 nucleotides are TGTGCCAGTAGTATGGAAGGGACTAGCTCGACCTCCTACAATGAGCAGTTCTTC.

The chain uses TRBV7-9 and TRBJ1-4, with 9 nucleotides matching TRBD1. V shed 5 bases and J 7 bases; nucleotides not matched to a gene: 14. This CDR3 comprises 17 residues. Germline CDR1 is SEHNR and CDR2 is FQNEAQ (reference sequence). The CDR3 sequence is CASSPPPGTGFGEKLFF. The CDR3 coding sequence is TGTGCCAGCAGCCCGCCTCCCGGGACAGGGTTCGGTGAAAAACTGTTTTTT.

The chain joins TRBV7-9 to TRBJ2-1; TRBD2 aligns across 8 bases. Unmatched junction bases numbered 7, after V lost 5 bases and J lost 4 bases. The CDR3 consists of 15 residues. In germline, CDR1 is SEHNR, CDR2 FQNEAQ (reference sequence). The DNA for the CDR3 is TGTGCCAGCAGCCCCCAAGGGACTAGTTACAATGAGCAGTTCTTC. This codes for CASSPQGTSYNEQFF.

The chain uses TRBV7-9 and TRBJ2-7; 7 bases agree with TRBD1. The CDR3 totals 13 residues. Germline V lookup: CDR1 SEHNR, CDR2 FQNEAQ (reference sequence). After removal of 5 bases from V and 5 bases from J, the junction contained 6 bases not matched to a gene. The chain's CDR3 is CASSVQGVDEQYF. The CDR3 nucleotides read TGTGCCAGCAGCGTCCAGGGGGTTGACGAGCAGTACTTC.

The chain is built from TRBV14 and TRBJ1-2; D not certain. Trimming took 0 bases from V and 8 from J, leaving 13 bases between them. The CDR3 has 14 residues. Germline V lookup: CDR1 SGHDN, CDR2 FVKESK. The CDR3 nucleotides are TGTGCCAGCAGCCAAGATTCGGGGTTTGGCGGCTACACCTTC. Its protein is CASSQDSGFGGYTF.

CDR3 in DNA: TGTGCCAGCAGTTACTCGGGTCAGTTGGCTGAAGCTTTCTTT. It yields the protein CASSYSGQLAEAFF. The J gene is TRBJ1-1, the V gene TRBV6-6; no clear D gene. This CDR3 has 14 amino acids. CDR1 and CDR2 from the germline V gene are MNHNY and SVGAGI (reference sequence). Trimming pared 0 bases from V and 6 bases from J, leaving 11 bases between.

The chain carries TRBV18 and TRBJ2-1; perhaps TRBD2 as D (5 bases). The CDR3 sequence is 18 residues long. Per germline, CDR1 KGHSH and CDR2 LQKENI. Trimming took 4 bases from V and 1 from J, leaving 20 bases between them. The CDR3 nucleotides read TGTGCCAGCTCACGAATGACCGCGGACTCCCGATCCTACAATGAGCAGTTCTTC. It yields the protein CASSRMTADSRSYNEQFF.

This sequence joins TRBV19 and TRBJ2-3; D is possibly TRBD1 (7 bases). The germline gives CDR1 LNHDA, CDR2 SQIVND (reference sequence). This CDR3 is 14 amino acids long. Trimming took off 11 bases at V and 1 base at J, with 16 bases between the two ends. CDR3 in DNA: TGTGCCGCGGAGGGGGCATATGGCACAGATACGCAGTATTTT. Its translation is CAAEGAYGTDTQYF.

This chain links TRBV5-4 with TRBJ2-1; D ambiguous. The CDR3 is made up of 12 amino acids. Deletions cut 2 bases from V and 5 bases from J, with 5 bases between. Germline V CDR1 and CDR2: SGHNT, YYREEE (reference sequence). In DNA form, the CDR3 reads TGTGCCAGCAGCTTTGATAACAATGAGCAGTTCTTC. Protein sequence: CASSFDNNEQFF.

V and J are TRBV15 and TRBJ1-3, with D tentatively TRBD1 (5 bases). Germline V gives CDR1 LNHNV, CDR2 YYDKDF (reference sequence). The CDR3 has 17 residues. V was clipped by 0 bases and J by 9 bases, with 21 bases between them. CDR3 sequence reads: CATSRDFDSSSLGTIYF. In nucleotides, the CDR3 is TGTGCCACCAGCAGAGATTTTGACAGTTCTTCTCTTGGCACCATATATTTT.

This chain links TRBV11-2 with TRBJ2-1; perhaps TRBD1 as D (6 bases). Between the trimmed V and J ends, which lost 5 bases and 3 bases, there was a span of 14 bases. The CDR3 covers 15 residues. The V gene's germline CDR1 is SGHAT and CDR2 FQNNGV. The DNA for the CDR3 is TGTGCCAGCAGCGCAACAGGGAGCTTCTACAATGAGCAGTTCTTC. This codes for CASSATGSFYNEQFF.

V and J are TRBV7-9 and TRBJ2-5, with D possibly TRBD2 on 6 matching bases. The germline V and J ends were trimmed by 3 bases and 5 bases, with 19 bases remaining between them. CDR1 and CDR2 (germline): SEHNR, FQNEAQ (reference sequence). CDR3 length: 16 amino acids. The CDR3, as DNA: TGTGCCAGCAGCTTCTTAGTGGGAGGTGGTGAGGAGACCCAGTACTTC. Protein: CASSFLVGGGEETQYF.

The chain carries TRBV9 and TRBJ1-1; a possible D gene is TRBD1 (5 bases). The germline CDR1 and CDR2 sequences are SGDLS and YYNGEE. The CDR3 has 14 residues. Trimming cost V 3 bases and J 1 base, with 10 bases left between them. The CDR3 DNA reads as TGTGCCAGCAGCGGTGGGGGATCGAACACTGAAGCTTTCTTT. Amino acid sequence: CASSGGGSNTEAFF.

As DNA, the CDR3 is TGCAGCGTTATGGACAGGGAGCACGAGCAGTACTTC. Translation: CSVMDREHEQYF. V usage is TRBV29-1 and J usage is TRBJ2-7, with 8 bases matching TRBD1. V trimming: 5 bases; J trimming: 5 bases; junction bases outside the gene matches: 5. The CDR3 runs to 12 residues. Germline CDR1 is SQVTM and CDR2 is ANQGSEA.

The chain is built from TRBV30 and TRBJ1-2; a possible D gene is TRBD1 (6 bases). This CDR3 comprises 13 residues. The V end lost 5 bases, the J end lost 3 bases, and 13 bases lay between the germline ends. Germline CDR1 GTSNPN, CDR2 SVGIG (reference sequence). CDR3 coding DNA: TGTGCCTGGGGAGAGGGGGACCACTATGGCTACACCTTC. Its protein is CAWGEGDHYGYTF.

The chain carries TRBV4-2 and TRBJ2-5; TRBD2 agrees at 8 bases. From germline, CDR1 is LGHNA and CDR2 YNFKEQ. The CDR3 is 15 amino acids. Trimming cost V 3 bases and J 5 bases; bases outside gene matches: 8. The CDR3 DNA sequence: TGTGCCAGCAGCCAGGACCGAGGGACTAGGGAGACCCAGTACTTC. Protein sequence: CASSQDRGTRETQYF.

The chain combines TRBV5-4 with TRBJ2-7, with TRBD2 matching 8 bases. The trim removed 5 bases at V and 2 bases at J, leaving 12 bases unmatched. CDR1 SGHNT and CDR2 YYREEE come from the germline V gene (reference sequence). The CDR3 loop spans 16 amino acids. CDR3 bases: TGTGCCAGCAGAGAAGAATTAGCGGGACTACCCTACGAGCAGTACTTC. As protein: CASREELAGLPYEQYF.

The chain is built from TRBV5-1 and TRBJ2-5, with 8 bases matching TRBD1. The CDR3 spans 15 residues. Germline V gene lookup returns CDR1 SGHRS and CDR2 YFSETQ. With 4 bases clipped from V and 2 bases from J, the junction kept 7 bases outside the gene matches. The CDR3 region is CASSAGQVGQETQYF. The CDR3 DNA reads TGCGCCAGCAGCGCGGGACAGGTAGGACAAGAGACCCAGTACTTC.

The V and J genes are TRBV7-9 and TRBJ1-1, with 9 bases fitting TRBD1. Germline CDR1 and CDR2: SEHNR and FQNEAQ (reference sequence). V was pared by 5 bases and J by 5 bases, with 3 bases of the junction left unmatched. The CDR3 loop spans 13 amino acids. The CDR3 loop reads CASSQGQGTEAFF. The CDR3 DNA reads TGTGCCAGCAGCCAAGGACAGGGGACTGAAGCTTTCTTT.

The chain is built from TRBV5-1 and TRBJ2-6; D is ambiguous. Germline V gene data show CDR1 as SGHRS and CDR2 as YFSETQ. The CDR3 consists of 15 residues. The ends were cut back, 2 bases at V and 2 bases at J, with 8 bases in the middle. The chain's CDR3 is CASSLGIPGANVLTF. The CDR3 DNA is TGCGCCAGCAGCTTAGGAATACCTGGGGCCAACGTCCTGACTTTC.

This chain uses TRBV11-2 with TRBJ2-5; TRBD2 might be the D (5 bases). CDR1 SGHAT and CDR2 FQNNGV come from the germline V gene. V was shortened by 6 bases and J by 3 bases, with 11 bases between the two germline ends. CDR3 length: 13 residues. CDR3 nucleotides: TGTGCCAGCAGGGAGTTCGGGGAAGAGACCCAGTACTTC. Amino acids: CASREFGEETQYF.

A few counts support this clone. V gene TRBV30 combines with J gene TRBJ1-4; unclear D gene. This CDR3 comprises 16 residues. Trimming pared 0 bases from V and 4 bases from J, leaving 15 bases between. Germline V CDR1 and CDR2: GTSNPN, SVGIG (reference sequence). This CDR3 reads CAWSVTTGVVNEKLFF. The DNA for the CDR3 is TGTGCCTGGAGTGTCACGACCGGGGTTGTTAATGAAAAACTGTTTTTT.

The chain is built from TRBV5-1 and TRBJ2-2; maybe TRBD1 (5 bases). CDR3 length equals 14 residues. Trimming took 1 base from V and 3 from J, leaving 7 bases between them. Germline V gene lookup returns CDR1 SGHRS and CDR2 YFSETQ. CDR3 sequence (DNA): TGCGCCAGCAGCTTGACAGGTGACACCGGGGAGCTGTTTTTT. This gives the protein CASSLTGDTGELFF. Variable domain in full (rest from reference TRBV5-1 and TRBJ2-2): KAGVTQTPRYLIKTRGQQVTLSCSPISGHRSVSWYQQTPGQGLQFLFEYFSETQRNKGNFPGRFSGRQFSNSRSEMNVSTLELGDSALYLCASSLTGDTGELFFGEGSRLTVL.

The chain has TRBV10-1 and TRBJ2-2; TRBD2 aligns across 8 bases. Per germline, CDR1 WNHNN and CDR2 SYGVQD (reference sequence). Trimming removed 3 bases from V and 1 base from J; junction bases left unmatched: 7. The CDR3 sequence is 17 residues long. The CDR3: CASSDWSGRQNTGELFF. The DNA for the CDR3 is TGCGCCAGCAGTGATTGGAGCGGGAGACAGAACACCGGGGAGCTGTTTTTT.

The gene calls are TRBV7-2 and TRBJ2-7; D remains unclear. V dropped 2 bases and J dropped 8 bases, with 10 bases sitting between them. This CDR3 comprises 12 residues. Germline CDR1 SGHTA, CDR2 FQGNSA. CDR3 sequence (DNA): TGTGCCAGCAGCTTAACGGTTTACAAGCAGTACTTC. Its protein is CASSLTVYKQYF.

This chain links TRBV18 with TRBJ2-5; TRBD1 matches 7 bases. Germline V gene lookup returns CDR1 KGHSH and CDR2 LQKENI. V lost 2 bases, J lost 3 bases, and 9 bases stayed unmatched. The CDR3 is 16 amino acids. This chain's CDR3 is CASSPSLGQTEETQYF. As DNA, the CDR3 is TGTGCCAGCTCACCATCCCTGGGACAGACAGAAGAGACCCAGTACTTC.